Many counts were recorded for the clone carrying this TCR beta chain. Its antigen is still unknown. These data are taken from a study of CD8 T cells in ankylosing spondylitis. Germline V gives CDR1 SGHTA, CDR2 FQGNSA. Trimming left V 1 base short and J 0 bases short, with 13 bases between. CDR3 length equals 17 residues. 5'-RACE, quantitative and with molecular barcodes, yielded the TCR beta libraries. TCRdb processed the 5' RACE reads anew with MiXCR; each CDR3 protein has one entry. This sample yields about 130,000 distinct CDR3 sequences, of which around 13% are seen a single time; 2.5% to 3% belongs to the top ten. Regarding the study as a whole: Significant enrichment of disease-linked clones was reportedly seen in matched ankylosing spondylitis synovial fluid. There was a TCR beta motif, made of several highly homologous variants, that appeared characteristic of ankylosing spondylitis blood.

The chain has TRBV7-2 and TRBJ1-5; D unresolved. The receptor comes from a female donor with ankylosing spondylitis or in good health (not recorded which). The sequencing input was blood, either unsorted or a sorted T cell fraction (not recorded which). This CDR3 is CASSLGPSSYSNQPQHF. CDR3 DNA: TGTGCCAGCAGCTTAGGGCCAAGCTCTTATAGCAATCAGCCCCAGCATTTT.